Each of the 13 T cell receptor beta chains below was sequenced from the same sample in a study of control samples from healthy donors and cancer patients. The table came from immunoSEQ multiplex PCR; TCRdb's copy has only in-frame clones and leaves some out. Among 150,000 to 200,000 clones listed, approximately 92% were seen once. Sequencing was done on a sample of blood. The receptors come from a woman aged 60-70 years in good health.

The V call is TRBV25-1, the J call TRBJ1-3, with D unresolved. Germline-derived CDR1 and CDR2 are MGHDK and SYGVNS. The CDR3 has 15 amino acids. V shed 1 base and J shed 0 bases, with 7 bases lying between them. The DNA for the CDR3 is TGTGCCAGCAGTGAATGGCCCGGCTCTGGAAACACCATATATTTT. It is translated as CASSEWPGSGNTIYF.

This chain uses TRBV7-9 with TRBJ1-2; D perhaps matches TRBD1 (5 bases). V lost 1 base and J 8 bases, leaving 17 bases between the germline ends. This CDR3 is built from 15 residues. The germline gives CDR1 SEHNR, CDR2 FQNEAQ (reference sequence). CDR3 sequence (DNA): TGTGCCAGCAGCTTAGAAGAGTACCTACGGGGCGGCTACACCTTC. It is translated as CASSLEEYLRGGYTF.

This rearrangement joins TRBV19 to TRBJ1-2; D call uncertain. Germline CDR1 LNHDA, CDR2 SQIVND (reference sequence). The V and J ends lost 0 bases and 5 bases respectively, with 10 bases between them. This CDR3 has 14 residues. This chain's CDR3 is CASSIDRRGYGYTF. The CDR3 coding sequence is TGTGCCAGTAGTATAGACCGTAGAGGATATGGCTACACCTTC.

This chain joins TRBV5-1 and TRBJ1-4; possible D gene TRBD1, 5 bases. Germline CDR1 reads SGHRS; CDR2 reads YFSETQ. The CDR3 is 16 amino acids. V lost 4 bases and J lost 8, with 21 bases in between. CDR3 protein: CASSPRAGSGREKLFF. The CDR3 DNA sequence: TGCGCCAGCAGCCCCAGGGCCGGATCCGGGAGGGAAAAACTGTTTTTT.

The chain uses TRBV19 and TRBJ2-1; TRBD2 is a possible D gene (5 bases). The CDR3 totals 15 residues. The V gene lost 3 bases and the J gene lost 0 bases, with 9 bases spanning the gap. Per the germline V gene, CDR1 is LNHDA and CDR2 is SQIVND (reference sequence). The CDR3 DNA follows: TGTGCCAGTAGTATTGAGGGAAGCTCCTACAATGAGCAGTTCTTC. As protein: CASSIEGSSYNEQFF.

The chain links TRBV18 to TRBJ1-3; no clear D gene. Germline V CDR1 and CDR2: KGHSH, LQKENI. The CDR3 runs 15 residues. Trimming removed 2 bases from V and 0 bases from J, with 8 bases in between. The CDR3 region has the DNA TGTGCCAGCTCACCAGCCAGCGGCTCTGGAAACACCATATATTTT. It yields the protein CASSPASGSGNTIYF.

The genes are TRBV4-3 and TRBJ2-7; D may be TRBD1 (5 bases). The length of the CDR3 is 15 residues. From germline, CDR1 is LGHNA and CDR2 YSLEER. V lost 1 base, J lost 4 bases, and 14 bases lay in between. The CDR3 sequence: CASSQGNLKGYEQYF. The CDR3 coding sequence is TGCGCCAGCAGCCAAGGGAATCTCAAGGGGTACGAGCAGTACTTC.

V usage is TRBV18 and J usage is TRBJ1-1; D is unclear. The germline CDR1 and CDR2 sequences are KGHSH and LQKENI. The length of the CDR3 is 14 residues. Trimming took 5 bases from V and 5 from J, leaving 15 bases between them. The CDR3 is CASSISSWETEAFF. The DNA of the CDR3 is TGTGCCAGCTCAATATCGTCGTGGGAGACTGAAGCTTTCTTT.

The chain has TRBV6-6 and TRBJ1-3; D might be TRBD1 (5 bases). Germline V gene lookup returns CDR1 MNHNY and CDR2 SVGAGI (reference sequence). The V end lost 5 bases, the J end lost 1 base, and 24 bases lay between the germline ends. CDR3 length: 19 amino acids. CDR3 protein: CASSPTFLGRDSSGNTIYF. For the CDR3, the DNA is TGTGCCAGCAGTCCCACATTCTTAGGCAGGGACTCTTCTGGAAACACCATATATTTT.

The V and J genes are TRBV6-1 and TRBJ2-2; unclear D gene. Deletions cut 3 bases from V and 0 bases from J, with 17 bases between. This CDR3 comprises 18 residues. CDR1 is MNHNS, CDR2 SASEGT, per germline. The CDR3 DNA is TGTGCCAGCAGTGAGGTCCGAGTTGGGTCTTCGAACACCGGGGAGCTGTTTTTT. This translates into CASSEVRVGSSNTGELFF.

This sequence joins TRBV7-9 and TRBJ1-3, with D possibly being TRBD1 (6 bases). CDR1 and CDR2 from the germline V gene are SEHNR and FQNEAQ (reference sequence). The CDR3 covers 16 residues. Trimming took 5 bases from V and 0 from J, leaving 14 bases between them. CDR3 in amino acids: CASSPDSLPSGNTIYF. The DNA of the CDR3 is TGTGCCAGCAGCCCGGACAGTCTACCCTCTGGAAACACCATATATTTT.

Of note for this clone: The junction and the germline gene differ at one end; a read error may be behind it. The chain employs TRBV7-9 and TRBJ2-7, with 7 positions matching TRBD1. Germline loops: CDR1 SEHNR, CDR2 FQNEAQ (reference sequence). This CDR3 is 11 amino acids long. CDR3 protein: CASSIGTETHF. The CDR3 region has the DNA TGTGCCAGCAGCATCGGGACAGAAACGCACTTC.

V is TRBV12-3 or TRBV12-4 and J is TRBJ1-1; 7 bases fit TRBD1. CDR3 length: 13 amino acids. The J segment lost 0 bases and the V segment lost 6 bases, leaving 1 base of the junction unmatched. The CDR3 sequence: CASRDRVNTEAFF. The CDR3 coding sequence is TGTGCCAGCAGAGACAGGGTGAACACTGAAGCTTTCTTT.